This TCR beta chain was found in a study of T cell clonotyping in hematopoietic cell transplantation. TCRdb's copy holds only in-frame clones and misses some; the assay was immunoSEQ multiplex PCR. The sample has 9,500 or so clones, over 70% seen once; the top ten hold 8.5% to 9%. The V gene's germline CDR1 is LNHDA and CDR2 SQIVND (reference sequence). CDR3 length: 13 amino acids. Trimming removed 5 bases from V and 1 base from J, with 8 bases in between. The specimen was PBMCs, collected 30 days after allogeneic stem cell transplant. This TCR was recovered from a female patient aged 40 to 55 who had an allogeneic stem cell transplant from a related donor, so T cells may come from the graft donor. Some clones in this sample may be carry-over from other donors' samples. V is TRBV19 and J is TRBJ2-5; possibly TRBD1 for D (5 bases). The CDR3 nucleotides are TGTGCCAGTAGTTCCGACAGCCAAGAGACCCAGTACTTC. Amino acid sequence: CASSSDSQETQYF.